This is a list of T cell receptor beta chains from one sample in a study of regulatory T cells in long-lasting Graves disease. One entry per CDR3 protein results from TCRdb running MiXCR on the multiplex PCR reads. The sample yields hundreds of thousands of distinct CDR3 sequences, roughly 15% seen once. These data were also filed under a second study, of T cells in Graves' hyperthyroidism and ophthalmopathy.

The source material was peripheral blood mononuclear cells (PBMCs), sampled at new diagnosis, from a patient treated with antithyroid drugs. The receptors stem from a man between 18 and 29 years old with Graves disease. Both conserved end residues are part of each CDR3. The D gene is left open where the match is weak. Size values are once, few and many counts, or a class for expanded clones, and some rows have none.

j_gene,d_gene,v_gene,abundance,CDR3aa,CDR3nt
TRBJ1-3,NA,TRBV15,few,CATSRDLPGSGNTIYF,TGTGCCACCAGCAGAGATCTCCCGGGCTCTGGAAACACCATATATTTT
TRBJ1-3,NA,TRBV3-1,few,CASSPQGIRSGNTIYF,TGTGCCAGCAGCCCCCAGGGTATTCGCTCTGGAAACACCATATATTTT
TRBJ1-2,NA,TRBV30,NA,CAWSATGFSYTF,TGTGCCTGGAGTGCCACAGGGTTTAGCTACACCTTC
TRBJ2-5,NA,TRBV13,NA,CASSASSVLETQYF,TGTGCCAGCAGCGCCTCCAGCGTTTTAGAGACCCAGTACTTC
TRBJ1-3,TRBD1,TRBV7-3,few,CASSLQGQGAGNTIYF,TGTGCCAGCAGCTTACAGGGACAGGGCGCTGGAAACACCATATATTTT
TRBJ2-7,NA,TRBV9,NA,CASSQPQIGDEQYF,TGTGCCAGCAGCCAACCCCAAATCGGGGACGAGCAGTACTTC
TRBJ2-1,NA,TRBV30,many,CAGGGGRAANEQFF,TGTGCCGGAGGGGGGGGGAGGGCGGCCAATGAGCAGTTCTTC
TRBJ2-5,NA,TRBV30,NA,CAWSPTPGRETQYF,TGTGCCTGGAGTCCAACCCCAGGGCGGGAGACCCAGTACTTC
TRBJ2-7,TRBD2,TRBV6-1,many,CASSGRAGTSGSYEQYF,TGTGCCAGCAGTGGTAGAGCCGGGACTAGCGGGAGTTACGAGCAGTACTTC
TRBJ1-4,NA,TRBV11-2,many,CASSVSQGEKLFF,TGTGCCAGCAGCGTTTCCCAGGGCGAAAAACTGTTTTTT
TRBJ2-7,NA,TRBV19,NA,CATSLGMTYEQYF,TGTGCCACCTCCTTGGGGATGACCTACGAGCAGTACTTC
TRBJ2-3,TRBD2,TRBV20-1,many,CSARHNSGKTDTQYF,TGCAGTGCTAGACATAATAGCGGGAAAACAGATACGCAGTATTTT
TRBJ2-7,NA,TRBV12-3/TRBV12-4,many,CASSLSYQGGSRYEQYF,TGTGCCAGCAGTTTATCCTATCAAGGGGGATCCCGCTACGAGCAGTACTTC
TRBJ1-5,TRBD1,TRBV2,many,CASRATGDRQPQHF,TGTGCCAGCAGAGCGACAGGGGACCGTCAGCCCCAGCATTTT
TRBJ2-1,TRBD2,TRBV6-4,many,CASSDSIAGGNEQFF,TGTGCCAGCAGTGACTCAATAGCGGGAGGCAATGAGCAGTTCTTC
TRBJ2-1,TRBD2,TRBV25-1,few,CASSPLGTSGKHNEQFF,TGTGCCAGCAGTCCCTTGGGGACTAGCGGGAAGCACAATGAGCAGTTCTTC
TRBJ1-2,NA,TRBV6-1,few,CASSGTQKAYGYTF,TGTGCCAGCAGTGGGACACAAAAAGCCTATGGCTACACCTTC
TRBJ1-2,TRBD1,TRBV24-1,NA,CATVRNPGTGGCGYTF,TGTGCCACAGTCCGAAACCCAGGGACAGGGGGCTGTGGCTACACCTTC
TRBJ1-2,NA,TRBV5-1,many,CASSLNRNNGYTF,TGCGCCAGCAGCTTGAACAGGAACAATGGCTACACCTTC
TRBJ2-1,TRBD1,TRBV18,NA,CASSASTGGIYEQFF,TGTGCCAGCTCAGCTTCGACAGGGGGCATCTACGAGCAGTTCTTC
TRBJ1-5,NA,TRBV20-1,many,CSARDLMGLNQPQHF,TGCAGTGCTAGAGATCTAATGGGTTTAAACCAGCCCCAGCATTTT
TRBJ2-7,TRBD2,TRBV7-9,many,CASSSMTSGSSYEQYF,TGTGCCAGCAGCTCGATGACTAGCGGAAGCTCCTACGAGCAGTACTTC
TRBJ2-2,TRBD2,TRBV7-9,NA,CASSRRTSGPTGELFF,TGTGCCAGCAGTCGGCGGACTAGCGGGCCCACCGGGGAGCTGTTTTTT
TRBJ2-1,TRBD1,TRBV28,many,CASYAPGGFGNEQFF,TGTGCCAGCTATGCTCCAGGGGGCTTTGGTAATGAGCAGTTCTTC
TRBJ2-6,TRBD1,TRBV28,many,CASSETGGGNSGANVLTF,TGTGCCAGCAGTGAGACAGGGGGCGGTAACTCTGGGGCCAACGTCCTGACTTTC
TRBJ2-7,NA,TRBV4-1,NA,CASSQVGPGLYEQYF,TGCGCCAGCAGCCAAGTCGGTCCAGGGCTCTACGAGCAGTACTTC
TRBJ1-1,TRBD1,TRBV6-5,few,CASSYLQGVAFF,TGTGCCAGCAGTTACTTACAGGGGGTAGCTTTCTTT
TRBJ2-3,NA,TRBV7-3,NA,CASSLRFGGTDTQYF,TGTGCCAGCAGCTTAAGATTCGGGGGCACAGATACGCAGTATTTT
TRBJ1-2,NA,TRBV5-6,NA,CASSFRAGALGGYGYTF,TGTGCCAGCAGCTTTAGGGCAGGCGCCCTTGGAGGCTATGGCTACACCTTC
TRBJ2-5,TRBD1,TRBV20-1,many,CSARDDRGRWETQYF,TGCAGTGCTAGAGACGACAGGGGGCGCTGGGAGACCCAGTACTTC
TRBJ2-1,TRBD2,TRBV10-3,many,CAIFSGAGGLSDEQFF,TGTGCCATCTTTTCCGGGGCGGGAGGATTAAGCGATGAGCAGTTCTTC
TRBJ1-2,NA,TRBV27,many,CASSQTENYGYTF,TGTGCCAGCAGTCAGACAGAAAACTATGGCTACACCTTC
TRBJ1-5,TRBD1,TRBV2,many,CASRGTGGVNQPQHF,TGTGCCAGCAGGGGGACAGGGGGCGTCAATCAGCCCCAGCATTTT
TRBJ2-3,NA,TRBV12-3/TRBV12-4,NA,CASSSGPQGYADTQYF,TGTGCCAGCAGTTCGGGACCACAAGGGTACGCAGACACGCAGTATTTT
TRBJ2-7,NA,TRBV30,NA,CAWSLGGASYEQYF,TGTGCCTGGAGTCTAGGGGGGGCCTCCTACGAGCAGTACTTC